Listed here are 7 T cell receptor beta chains from one sample, sequenced in a study of blood T cell repertoires in COVID-19. The protocol was immunoSEQ multiplex PCR, while the TCRdb copy is restricted to in-frame clones and leaves out a portion. In the table there are 130,000 or so clones, about four fifths of which are singletons. The source material was peripheral blood. All receptors derive from a woman aged 80 or older with acute or convalescent COVID-19.

The gene calls are TRBV30 and TRBJ1-4; D unresolved. Trimming removed 2 bases at V and 1 base at J, with 20 bases between. Per germline, CDR1 GTSNPN and CDR2 SVGIG (reference sequence). The CDR3 is 18 amino acids. CDR3 DNA: TGTGCCTGGAGTTTTGGCGGAGCATTGACGATAACTAATGAAAAACTGTTTTTT. It yields the protein CAWSFGGALTITNEKLFF.

The chain joins TRBV6-5 to TRBJ2-3; 11 bases map to TRBD2. Germline lookup yields CDR1 MNHEY and CDR2 SVGAGI. This CDR3 has 14 residues. V dropped 4 bases and J dropped 7; count of bases not matched to a gene: 4. CDR3: CASSFSGGANTQYF. DNA for the CDR3: TGTGCCAGCAGTTTTAGCGGGGGGGCGAATACGCAGTATTTT.

The rearrangement uses TRBV7-9 and TRBJ1-2; possibly TRBD1 for D (5 bases). V gave up 5 bases and J gave up 4 bases, with 8 bases separating them. The germline CDR1 and CDR2 sequences are SEHNR and FQNEAQ (reference sequence). The length of the CDR3 is 12 residues. The CDR3 spells CASSLQGYGYTF. In nucleotides, the CDR3 is TGTGCCAGCAGCCTTCAGGGCTATGGCTACACCTTC.

V gene TRBV6-1 combines with J gene TRBJ1-4, with D uncertain. CDR1 and CDR2 from the germline V gene are MNHNS and SASEGT. This CDR3 region has 16 residues. Deletions cut 2 bases from V and 0 bases from J, with 10 bases between. The CDR3 loop reads CASSEMLTATNEKLFF. The CDR3 nucleotides are TGTGCCAGCAGTGAAATGCTAACGGCAACTAATGAAAAACTGTTTTTT.

The chain couples TRBV30 to TRBJ1-1; TRBD1 aligns across 7 bases. CDR3 length: 13 residues. With V trimmed by 4 bases and J by 5 bases, 7 bases remained unmatched. Germline-derived CDR1 and CDR2 are GTSNPN and SVGIG (reference sequence). CDR3 in amino acids: CAWNKRDRTEAFF. DNA of the CDR3: TGTGCCTGGAACAAAAGGGACAGAACTGAAGCTTTCTTT. Full variable domain (missing parts from reference TRBV30 and TRBJ1-1): SQTIHQWPATLVQPVGSPLSLECTVEGTSNPNLYWYRQAAGRGLQLLFYSVGIGQISSEVPQNLSASRPQDRQFILSSKKLLLSDSGFYLCAWNKRDRTEAFFGQGTRLTVV.

The chain couples TRBV7-9 to TRBJ2-3; D possibly corresponds to TRBD2 (6 bases). There are 16 residues in the CDR3. The V gene's germline CDR1 is SEHNR and CDR2 FQNEAQ (reference sequence). The ends were cut back, 5 bases at V and 11 bases at J, with 26 bases in the middle. For the CDR3, the DNA is TGTGCCAGCAGCCCCCCCCCAGTGGCGGGGAGTTTGGGGCAGTATTTT. The encoded protein is CASSPPPVAGSLGQYF.

The chain links TRBV30 to TRBJ1-6, with D uncertain. Trimming shortened V by 0 bases and J by 8 bases, and 8 bases separated the two germline ends. The CDR3 totals 13 residues. The germline CDR1 and CDR2 sequences are GTSNPN and SVGIG (reference sequence). CDR3 coding DNA: TGTGCCTGGAGTGTACTAGCGGATTCACCCCTCCACTTT. It specifies CAWSVLADSPLHF.